These 18 T cell receptor beta chains came from one sample sequenced in a study of persistence of HIV-infected CD4 T cells. The immunoSEQ assay was version 4, run in survey mode. TCRdb's table, derived via immunoSEQ multiplex PCR, lists solely in-frame clones and lacks some. The sample lists approximately 46,000 clones, approximately 90% occurring once. Cells were stimulated nonspecifically with anti-CD3/anti-CD28 magnetic beads. Responding CD4+ T cells were sorted by upregulation of both CD40 ligand and CD69. For these TCRs, the target antigens are not known. The sequencing here drew on CD4+ T cells sorted from PBMCs after approximately 18-hour stimulation, taken from a patient who received antiretroviral therapy. These receptors came from an adult woman with HIV who was CMV-seropositive.

This clone was picked up a small number of times. This chain links TRBV27 with TRBJ1-1; TRBD1 matches at 12 bases. Trimming cost V 6 bases and J 3 bases; bases outside gene matches: 5. Germline values: CDR1 MNHEY, CDR2 SMNVEV (reference sequence). This CDR3 comprises 15 residues. DNA of the CDR3: TGTGCCAGCAGGGGACAGGGGGCTTTGTACACTGAAGCTTTCTTT. It translates to CASRGQGALYTEAFF.

The chain combines TRBV29-1 with TRBJ1-2, with D possibly TRBD1 on 5 matching bases. This CDR3 region has 16 residues. The V end lost 5 bases, the J end lost 2 bases, and 21 bases lay between the germline ends. CDR1 SQVTM and CDR2 ANQGSEA come from the germline V gene. CDR3 sequence (DNA): TGCAGCGTTAGAGAAGGTGGGGCGGTACTAAACTATGGCTACACCTTC. Translated, it gives CSVREGGAVLNYGYTF. The whole variable domain, filled in from reference TRBV29-1 and TRBJ1-2, reads SAVISQKPSRDICQRGTSLTIQCQVDSQVTMMFWYRQQPGQSLTLIATANQGSEATYESGFVIDKFPISRPNLTFSTLTVSNMSPEDSSIYLCSVREGGAVLNYGYTFGSGTRLTVV.

The rearrangement uses TRBV28 and TRBJ1-4, with D possibly matching TRBD1 (5 bases). Germline assignment: CDR1 MDHEN and CDR2 SYDVKM. Trimming pared 3 bases from V and 8 bases from J, leaving 7 bases between. The CDR3 is made up of 12 amino acids. CDR3 loop: CASSFDREKLFF. DNA for the CDR3: TGTGCCAGCAGTTTTGACAGAGAAAAACTGTTTTTT. Using reference TRBV28 and TRBJ1-4 for the parts outside the CDR3, the full variable domain is DVKVTQSSRYLVKRTGEKVFLECVQDMDHENMFWYRQDPGLGLRLIYFSYDVKMKEKGDIPEGYSVSREKKERFSLILESASTNQTSMYLCASSFDREKLFFGSGTQLSVL.

The chain carries TRBV7-5 and TRBJ2-7; the table names TRBD1, a call not compared with the DNA. TRBV7-5 is recorded as a pseudogene. The CDR3 runs to 15 residues. The CDR3 nucleotides are TGTGTCAGAACCCTTAGCACAGGGTCCAGCTACGAGCAGTACTTC. It is translated as CVRTLSTGSSYEQYF.

This clone was seen a few times. The rearrangement links TRBV2 to TRBJ2-7; unclear D gene. The CDR3 runs to 14 residues. CDR1 and CDR2 (germline): SNHLY, FYNNEI. Trimming pared 4 bases from V and 4 bases from J, leaving 14 bases between. For the CDR3, the DNA is TGTGCCAGCAGTGCCGAACGGACCACTTACGAGCAGTACTTC. It specifies CASSAERTTYEQYF.

J is TRBJ1-1 and V is TRBV19; possible D gene TRBD1, 5 bases. The CDR3 has 14 amino acids. V shed 9 bases and J shed 1 base, with 15 bases lying between them. CDR1 LNHDA and CDR2 SQIVND come from the germline V gene (reference sequence). The CDR3: CASKGSGWNTEAFF. CDR3 DNA: TGTGCCAGCAAAGGGTCAGGGTGGAACACTGAAGCTTTCTTT.

This chain joins TRBV29-1 and TRBJ2-5, with 9 bases matching TRBD1. From germline, CDR1 is SQVTM and CDR2 ANQGSEA. CDR3 length: 15 amino acids. The V gene end was trimmed by 7 bases and the J gene end by 5 bases; junction bases not matched to a gene: 14. CDR3 bases: TGCAGCGCTCAGAAAAACAGGGGGCGGATGGAGACCCAGTACTTC. It translates to CSAQKNRGRMETQYF.

CDR3: CASSLAGQGGGYTF. In nucleotides, the CDR3 is TGTGCCAGTAGCCTAGCCGGACAGGGCGGTGGCTACACCTTC. The chain employs TRBV19 and TRBJ1-2, with 8 bases that match TRBD1. Germline V CDR1 and CDR2: LNHDA, SQIVND (reference sequence). The CDR3 sequence is 14 residues long. Losses at the gene ends were 6 bases for V and 7 bases for J; bases not matched to a gene: 10.

This clone was found a few times. V is TRBV11-3 and J is TRBJ2-7; maybe TRBD2 (5 bases). Germline CDR1 and CDR2: SGHNT and YENEEA. The CDR3 is made up of 13 amino acids. Trimming left V 5 bases short and J 5 bases short, with 13 bases between. The CDR3 protein is CASSPPPGNEQYF. The CDR3 bases are TGTGCCAGCAGCCCCCCCCCGGGGAACGAGCAGTACTTC.

The chain recombines TRBV7-6 with TRBJ2-5; D is uncertain. Germline CDR1 SGHVS, CDR2 FNYEAQ. The V and J ends lost 1 base and 6 bases respectively, with 21 bases between them. CDR3 length: 17 amino acids. CDR3 in amino acids: CASSLGGVTGPWQTQYF. The CDR3 bases are TGTGCCAGCAGCTTAGGTGGAGTAACGGGCCCCTGGCAGACCCAGTACTTC.

The genes are TRBV18 and TRBJ1-1; D is undetermined. The CDR3 runs 14 residues. V gave up 6 bases and J gave up 3 bases, with 14 bases separating them. CDR1 is KGHSH, CDR2 LQKENI, per germline. The CDR3 spells CASSFSESDTEAFF. CDR3 in DNA: TGTGCCAGCTCGTTCTCTGAGTCGGACACTGAAGCTTTCTTT.

The gene calls are TRBV28 and TRBJ1-6; D perhaps matches TRBD1 (5 bases). The CDR3 contains 13 residues. Germline V CDR1 and CDR2: MDHEN, SYDVKM. V gave up 4 bases and J gave up 14 bases, with 15 bases separating them. The CDR3 loop reads CASSSGGSLTLHF. The CDR3 nucleotides are TGTGCCAGCAGTTCCGGGGGGAGTCTAACCCTCCACTTT.

V gene TRBV6-5 combines with J gene TRBJ1-1, with D perhaps matching TRBD1 (5 bases). This CDR3 has 14 amino acids. Per the germline V gene, CDR1 is MNHEY and CDR2 is SVGAGI. Deletions cut 7 bases from V and 11 bases from J, with 23 bases between. The CDR3 coding sequence is TGTGCCAGCACCGAAAGGTGGGCCAAACAGGAGGCTTTCTTT. This translates into CASTERWAKQEAFF.

The chain's CDR3 is CASSYGGRRTDTQYF. CDR3 bases: TGTGCCAGCAGTTATGGAGGGAGGCGCACAGATACGCAGTATTTT. V gene TRBV6-6 combines with J gene TRBJ2-3; possible D gene TRBD2, 6 bases. CDR3 length equals 15 residues. V lost 3 bases and J 1 base, leaving 11 bases between the germline ends. Germline CDR1 is MNHNY and CDR2 is SVGAGI (reference sequence).

The rearrangement joins TRBV7-2 to TRBJ2-2, with TRBD1 identical over 7 bases. J gave up 1 base and V 5 bases, and 7 bases lay outside the gene matches. This CDR3 spans 16 amino acids. In germline, CDR1 is SGHTA, CDR2 FQGNSA. The CDR3 here is CASSPQRTGNTGELFF. CDR3 DNA sequence: TGTGCCAGCAGCCCTCAGCGGACAGGGAACACCGGGGAGCTGTTTTTT.

The chain joins TRBV3-1 (or the pseudogene TRBV3-2) to TRBJ1-4; D is unresolved. Germline CDR1 reads LGHDT; CDR2 reads YNNKEL (reference sequence). The length of the CDR3 is 15 residues. V dropped 1 base and J dropped 10 bases, with 16 bases sitting between them. As DNA, the CDR3 is TGTGCCAGCAGCCAAGGGGGAATAGGGATAGGAAAACTGTTTTTT. It yields the protein CASSQGGIGIGKLFF.

The chain carries TRBV2 and TRBJ2-1, with D possibly matching TRBD1 (5 bases). The CDR3 runs to 12 residues. V lost 5 bases to trimming and J lost 14 bases, with 16 bases between them. CDR1 and CDR2 from the germline V gene are SNHLY and FYNNEI. The CDR3 DNA reads as TGTGCCAGCAGTAGAGTCTTACAGGATAAGTTCTTC. This translates into CASSRVLQDKFF.

The V gene is TRBV28, the J gene TRBJ2-5, with 8 bases matching TRBD2. J was trimmed by 4 bases and V by 6 bases; bases with no gene match: 7. The germline CDR1 and CDR2 sequences are MDHEN and SYDVKM. CDR3 length equals 14 residues. CDR3 DNA: TGTGCCAGCAGAGCTCCCGGGGGGGGAGAGACCCAGTACTTC. As protein: CASRAPGGGETQYF.